Listed below are T cell receptor beta chains from one sample, sequenced in a study of blood T cell repertoires in COVID-19. Repertoires were generated with immunoSEQ multiplex PCR, while TCRdb's copy carries only in-frame clones and drops some. The table lists roughly 180,000 clones, around 88% of them singletons. Sequencing used PBMCs or T cells enriched from blood (not recorded which). The receptors here all came from a woman aged 25-40 years who had recovered from COVID-19. The conserved cysteine and the conserved F or W are not part of the CDR3 here. D genes are given only for firm matches.

V gene: TRBV19; J gene: TRBJ2-3; D gene: TRBD1; CDR3 protein: ASQGAFLDTQY
V gene: TRBV27; J gene: TRBJ2-6; D gene: NA; CDR3 protein: ASSSTHGISGANVLT
V gene: TRBV7-3; J gene: TRBJ2-5; D gene: NA; CDR3 protein: ASSPDQETQY
V gene: TRBV4-1; J gene: TRBJ2-1; D gene: TRBD1; CDR3 protein: ASSQVWQGAFNEQF
V gene: TRBV19; J gene: TRBJ2-4; D gene: TRBD1; CDR3 protein: ASSIWGQGAKNIQY
V gene: TRBV28; J gene: TRBJ1-2; D gene: TRBD1; CDR3 protein: ASLGTGGEKANYGYT
V gene: TRBV7-3; J gene: TRBJ1-1; D gene: NA; CDR3 protein: ASSIVGNTEAF
V gene: TRBV5-8; J gene: TRBJ1-6; D gene: NA; CDR3 protein: ASTEDSFSSYNSPLH
V gene: TRBV30; J gene: TRBJ2-2; D gene: TRBD2; CDR3 protein: AWSALGREANTGELF
V gene: TRBV11-3; J gene: TRBJ2-2; D gene: NA; CDR3 protein: ASSLGGIPNTGELF
V gene: TRBV24-1; J gene: TRBJ1-1; D gene: TRBD1; CDR3 protein: ATSESGTGDTEAF
V gene: TRBV18; J gene: TRBJ1-1; D gene: NA; CDR3 protein: ASSPGEREAF
V gene: TRBV2; J gene: TRBJ2-1; D gene: TRBD2; CDR3 protein: ASLGLAGGGEQF
V gene: TRBV4-2; J gene: TRBJ1-1; D gene: NA; CDR3 protein: ASSQEQVNTEAF
V gene: TRBV7-9; J gene: TRBJ1-4; D gene: NA; CDR3 protein: ASIVDATNEKLF
V gene: TRBV7-2; J gene: TRBJ1-1; D gene: TRBD1; CDR3 protein: ASSPGQTTGAF
V gene: TRBV7-9; J gene: TRBJ2-7; D gene: TRBD2; CDR3 protein: ASSLGLAGVEQY
V gene: TRBV28; J gene: TRBJ2-1; D gene: NA; CDR3 protein: ARTQVITYNEQF
V gene: TRBV2; J gene: TRBJ1-3; D gene: TRBD1; CDR3 protein: ASSEEQGSGNTIY
V gene: TRBV29-1; J gene: TRBJ1-5; D gene: TRBD1; CDR3 protein: SVEGDRGQPQH
V gene: TRBV28; J gene: TRBJ1-4; D gene: NA; CDR3 protein: ASRSPGQAREKLF
V gene: TRBV5-1; J gene: TRBJ2-7; D gene: TRBD2; CDR3 protein: ASSLGSGRSYEQY
V gene: TRBV19; J gene: TRBJ2-1; D gene: TRBD2; CDR3 protein: ASSPNGLAGHNEQF
V gene: TRBV27; J gene: TRBJ1-2; D gene: NA; CDR3 protein: ASSPISGGMFGYT
V gene: TRBV7-8; J gene: TRBJ2-7; D gene: NA; CDR3 protein: ASSSDLARPYEQY
V gene: TRBV13; J gene: TRBJ1-2; D gene: NA; CDR3 protein: ASTPSRGYGYT
V gene: TRBV6-1; J gene: TRBJ2-2; D gene: TRBD2; CDR3 protein: ASSELGLASNTGELF
V gene: TRBV3-1/TRBV3-2; J gene: TRBJ1-2; D gene: TRBD1; CDR3 protein: ASSQATGLPQGYT
V gene: TRBV5-1; J gene: TRBJ1-2; D gene: NA; CDR3 protein: ASSLQRGFNYGYT
V gene: TRBV5-4; J gene: TRBJ1-1; D gene: NA; CDR3 protein: ASSSGGLAEAF
V gene: TRBV12-3/TRBV12-4; J gene: TRBJ1-2; D gene: TRBD1; CDR3 protein: ASRGIGGYT
V gene: TRBV10-2; J gene: TRBJ2-3; D gene: NA; CDR3 protein: ASSTGTSLGYTDTQY
V gene: TRBV27; J gene: TRBJ1-1; D gene: NA; CDR3 protein: ASSSPRTMNTEAF
V gene: TRBV5-1; J gene: TRBJ2-7; D gene: TRBD1; CDR3 protein: ASKPQGAISYEQY
V gene: TRBV28; J gene: TRBJ2-5; D gene: TRBD1; CDR3 protein: ASSPRTGIRGRETQY
V gene: TRBV20-1; J gene: TRBJ1-2; D gene: NA; CDR3 protein: SASRGEGYT
V gene: TRBV5-4; J gene: TRBJ2-1; D gene: NA; CDR3 protein: ASSLRGTGYEQF
V gene: TRBV28; J gene: TRBJ1-1; D gene: TRBD1; CDR3 protein: ASSHRGWKNTEAF
V gene: TRBV7-8; J gene: TRBJ2-7; D gene: NA; CDR3 protein: ASSLGASPYEQY
V gene: TRBV30; J gene: TRBJ1-1; D gene: NA; CDR3 protein: AWSVRSAEAF
V gene: TRBV5-6; J gene: TRBJ2-7; D gene: NA; CDR3 protein: ASSPIGTGEQY
V gene: TRBV7-6; J gene: TRBJ2-3; D gene: TRBD1; CDR3 protein: ASSVDRGTDTQY
V gene: TRBV5-1; J gene: TRBJ2-1; D gene: NA; CDR3 protein: ASGTPESYNEQF
V gene: TRBV7-2; J gene: TRBJ2-7; D gene: TRBD2; CDR3 protein: ASSLGAGVTPYEQY
V gene: TRBV7-3; J gene: TRBJ1-6; D gene: NA; CDR3 protein: ASSLTGEGSPLH
V gene: TRBV11-2; J gene: TRBJ2-6; D gene: NA; CDR3 protein: ASSLDLSGANVLT
V gene: TRBV18; J gene: TRBJ2-2; D gene: TRBD2; CDR3 protein: ASSPYPLLAGVSGELF
V gene: TRBV5-6; J gene: TRBJ2-1; D gene: TRBD1; CDR3 protein: ASSPGTANNEQF
V gene: TRBV28; J gene: TRBJ1-5; D gene: NA; CDR3 protein: ASSPGIGHQPQH
V gene: TRBV3-1/TRBV3-2; J gene: TRBJ2-2; D gene: TRBD2; CDR3 protein: ASSQLAGAGTGELF
V gene: TRBV29-1; J gene: TRBJ2-2; D gene: NA; CDR3 protein: SVEDKEVTGELF
V gene: TRBV11-2; J gene: TRBJ2-4; D gene: NA; CDR3 protein: ASSPLRGARNIQY
V gene: TRBV5-3; J gene: TRBJ1-2; D gene: NA; CDR3 protein: ARSKSTGGYT
V gene: TRBV30; J gene: TRBJ2-3; D gene: TRBD2; CDR3 protein: AWSVGGTLSTDTQY
V gene: TRBV14; J gene: TRBJ1-3; D gene: TRBD1; CDR3 protein: ASSQRTGGGNTIY